Following are 10 T cell receptor beta chains from one sample sequenced in a study of PD-1 blockade in classical Hodgkin lymphoma. All trial patients relapsed after autologous stem cell transplantation. Isolation of CD4+ T cells from thawed PBMCs was performed by magnetic negative selection. Assay used: immunoSEQ multiplex PCR; TCRdb lists only in-frame clones, some missing. The table shows around 6,700 clones, with about 78% occurring only once. Here the sequenced sample was CD4+ T cells from blood, taken at baseline. These receptors were obtained from a human donor with classical Hodgkin lymphoma.

The V call is TRBV19, the J call TRBJ1-3, with TRBD1 as a possible D gene (6 bases). This CDR3 is 14 amino acids long. CDR1 is LNHDA and CDR2 is SQIVND in the germline V gene (reference sequence). Trimming took 8 bases from V and 6 from J, leaving 17 bases between them. The CDR3, as DNA: TGTGCCAGTTCCCCGGACAGTAGGTTAAACACCATATATTTT. This codes for CASSPDSRLNTIYF.

The chain uses TRBV27 and TRBJ2-7; TRBD1 agrees at 8 bases. Germline lookup yields CDR1 MNHEY and CDR2 SMNVEV (reference sequence). The CDR3 spans 15 residues. The ends lost 3 bases at V and 3 bases at J; junction bases unmatched: 7. The CDR3 sequence: CASSFRDRPNYEQYF. DNA of the CDR3: TGTGCCAGCAGTTTCCGGGACAGGCCAAACTACGAGCAGTACTTC.

The chain recombines TRBV5-1 with TRBJ1-3; D call uncertain. Germline V lookup: CDR1 SGHRS, CDR2 YFSETQ. Trimming cost V 4 bases and J 1 base, with 15 bases left between them. This CDR3 contains 16 residues. This CDR3 is CASSPRSAQSGNTIYF. CDR3 nucleotide sequence: TGCGCCAGCAGCCCCCGGTCTGCCCAATCTGGAAACACCATATATTTT. Full variable domain (remainder filled in from reference TRBV5-1 and TRBJ1-3): KAGVTQTPRYLIKTRGQQVTLSCSPISGHRSVSWYQQTPGQGLQFLFEYFSETQRNKGNFPGRFSGRQFSNSRSEMNVSTLELGDSALYLCASSPRSAQSGNTIYFGEGSWLTVV.

The genes are TRBV2 and TRBJ1-1; no reliable D call. Trimming cost V 2 bases and J 3 bases, with 13 bases left between them. The CDR3 sequence is 15 residues long. Looked up from germline, CDR1 is SNHLY and CDR2 is FYNNEI. The CDR3 sequence: CASSESGFMDTEAFF. The CDR3 DNA reads TGTGCCAGCAGTGAATCGGGGTTTATGGACACTGAAGCTTTCTTT.

V and J are TRBV28 and TRBJ1-5; D unresolved. Between the trimmed V and J ends, which lost 3 bases and 1 base, there was a span of 7 bases. This CDR3 contains 14 residues. In germline, CDR1 is MDHEN, CDR2 SYDVKM. CDR3 in DNA: TGTGCCAGCAGTTTCGGCGGGAGCAATCAGCCCCAGCATTTT. Protein: CASSFGGSNQPQHF.

The chain combines TRBV11-1 with TRBJ2-5; D remains ambiguous. Germline CDR1 is SGHAT and CDR2 is FQDESV (reference sequence). Trimming pared 5 bases from V and 7 bases from J, leaving 14 bases between. The CDR3 runs to 13 residues. CDR3 nucleotide sequence: TGTGCCAGCAGCCCAGACCCTACGGGGACCCAGTACTTC. This codes for CASSPDPTGTQYF.

The J gene is TRBJ2-5, the V gene TRBV5-6; D perhaps matches TRBD2 (6 bases). Germline assignment: CDR1 SGHDT and CDR2 YYEEEE. The V gene lost 5 bases and the J gene lost 4 bases, with 12 bases spanning the gap. CDR3 length: 13 residues. Written as DNA, the CDR3 is TGTGCCAGCAGGAGAGGAGGGCGAGAGACCCAGTACTTC. Its translation: CASRRGGRETQYF. Full variable domain (rest looked up from reference TRBV5-6 and TRBJ2-5): DAGVTQSPTHLIKTRGQQVTLRCSPKSGHDTVSWYQQALGQGPQFIFQYYEEEERQRGNFPDRFSGHQFPNYSSELNVNALLLGDSALYLCASRRGGRETQYFGPGTRLLVL.

The chain couples TRBV30 to TRBJ2-3; 7 nucleotides line up with TRBD1. The CDR3 covers 15 residues. V was clipped by 0 bases and J by 3 bases; unmatched bases: 6. Germline CDR1 is GTSNPN and CDR2 is SVGIG (reference sequence). The CDR3 is CAWSVRGTATDTQYF. The DNA for the CDR3 is TGTGCCTGGAGTGTAAGGGGGACAGCGACAGATACGCAGTATTTT.

The V and J genes are TRBV28 and TRBJ1-5, with D possibly being TRBD1 (6 bases). V dropped 9 bases and J dropped 4 bases, with 13 bases sitting between them. This CDR3 region has 13 residues. Per the germline V gene, CDR1 is MDHEN and CDR2 is SYDVKM. CDR3 nucleotides: TGTGCCAGTCTCAGGACAGCTAATCAGCCCCAGCATTTT. Protein product: CASLRTANQPQHF. The whole variable domain, remainder taken from reference TRBV28 and TRBJ1-5, is DVKVTQSSRYLVKRTGEKVFLECVQDMDHENMFWYRQDPGLGLRLIYFSYDVKMKEKGDIPEGYSVSREKKERFSLILESASTNQTSMYLCASLRTANQPQHFGDGTRLSIL.

This clone was seen just once. The chain links TRBV7-9 to TRBJ1-4; 8 positions agree with TRBD1. Germline V lookup: CDR1 SEHNR, CDR2 FQNEAQ (reference sequence). The ends lost 5 bases at V and 7 bases at J; junction bases unmatched: 3. The CDR3 runs 13 residues. The CDR3 nucleotides are TGTGCCAGCAGCCGGACAGGGAGTGAAAAACTGTTTTTT. Translation gives CASSRTGSEKLFF.